Following are 7 T cell receptor beta chains from one sample sequenced in a study of cytomegalovirus exposure and HLA in healthy donors. The PCR used 60 Vbeta and 13 Jbeta primers. Profiling relied on immunoSEQ multiplex PCR, and the TCRdb table lists in-frame clones only, not all of them. The sample shows a few hundred thousand clones, approximately 80% of them seen only once. The source material was PBMCs. These receptors all come from a girl aged 2-10 years in good health and CMV-seronegative.

The chain uses TRBV5-6 and TRBJ2-1, with 9 nucleotides matching TRBD2. Germline-derived CDR1 and CDR2 are SGHDT and YYEEEE. V shed 4 bases and J 3 bases; nucleotides not matched to a gene: 5. This CDR3 has 15 amino acids. CDR3 DNA sequence: TGTGCCAGCAGCCGAGCGGGGGGCTTCTACAATGAGCAGTTCTTC. Amino acid sequence: CASSRAGGFYNEQFF.

The V and J genes are TRBV6-1 and TRBJ2-1, with 7 bases fitting TRBD2. This CDR3 has 11 residues. In germline, CDR1 is MNHNS, CDR2 SASEGT. The CDR3 DNA follows: TGTGCGTTGGGGGAGGGCCATGAGCAGTTCTTC. It codes for CALGEGHEQFF.

V and J are TRBV7-9 and TRBJ2-5; 16 positions match TRBD2. Germline V gene data show CDR1 as SEHNR and CDR2 as FQNEAQ (reference sequence). With 5 bases clipped from V and 1 base from J, the junction kept 7 bases outside the gene matches. The CDR3 is 18 amino acids. The CDR3 coding sequence is TGTGCCAGCAGCATTGGGACTAGCGGGGGGGTTTCCCAAGAGACCCAGTACTTC. It yields the protein CASSIGTSGGVSQETQYF.

V usage is TRBV12-5 and J usage is TRBJ1-6; a weak D match, TRBD1 (6 bases). V was trimmed by 6 bases and J by 8 bases, leaving 11 bases between them. The CDR3 loop spans 13 amino acids. Germline-derived CDR1 and CDR2 are LGHNT and FRNRAP. Written as DNA, the CDR3 is TGTGCTAGTGGGACGGACAGAGATTCACCCCTCCACTTT. As protein: CASGTDRDSPLHF.

This rearrangement joins TRBV6-5 to TRBJ1-1; possibly TRBD1 for D (6 bases). Germline V gene lookup returns CDR1 MNHEY and CDR2 SVGAGI. Trimming shortened V by 4 bases and J by 7 bases, and 13 bases separated the two germline ends. CDR3 length: 13 residues. The DNA of the CDR3 is TGTGCCAGCAGTTTAGTGACAGGCCGTGAAGCTTTCTTT. Its translation: CASSLVTGREAFF.

V gene TRBV5-6 combines with J gene TRBJ1-6, with TRBD1 matching over 7 bases. Germline V gene lookup returns CDR1 SGHDT and CDR2 YYEEEE. The CDR3 contains 19 residues. V shed 2 bases, J shed 0 bases, and the junction held 11 bases outside the gene matches. DNA for the CDR3: TGTGCCAGCAGCTTCTGGGGACAGCCCCTCAGCTCCTATAATTCACCCCTCCACTTT. Protein product: CASSFWGQPLSSYNSPLHF.

This clone was detected once. The chain recombines TRBV5-1 with TRBJ1-2, with a possible D match to TRBD1 (5 bases). Trimming stripped 10 bases from V and 6 bases from J, with 22 bases between. Germline lookup yields CDR1 SGHRS and CDR2 YFSETQ. The CDR3 is 14 amino acids. The CDR3 loop reads CACRRGQEGDGYTF. CDR3 bases: TGCGCCTGCCGTCGCGGACAAGAAGGGGATGGCTACACCTTC.